This TCR beta chain was identified in a study of blood T cell repertoires in COVID-19. Overall study: Italy, Spain and the United States were the sources of the convalescent and acute COVID-19 samples. Sample material is recorded as cDNA or gDNA derived from T cells, B-cell-depleted T cells, or PBMCs.

The CDR3 length is 15 residues. The germline V gene encodes CDR1 SGHRS and CDR2 YFSETQ. The J segment lost 2 bases and the V segment lost 2 bases, leaving 2 bases of the junction unmatched. In the original workflow: By means of reference gene primer amplification, nucleated cell counts were estimated. The data were produced by immunoSEQ multiplex PCR, yet TCRdb's version contains in-frame clones alone and is incomplete. D and trimming come from the DNA, and the V and J calls and clone size come from that table. The sample includes approximately 61,000 clones, 70% to 90% of them seen just once. This clonotype was sampled from a woman of 80 years or more with active COVID-19. The specimen was peripheral blood. The V and J genes are TRBV5-1 and TRBJ1-3; 9 bases are shared with TRBD1. For the CDR3, the DNA is TGCGCCAGCAGCTTCGGGGACAGGGCTGGAAACACCATATATTTT. Its translation is CASSFGDRAGNTIYF.